Listed below are T cell receptor beta chains from one sample, sequenced in a study of T-cell reconstitution after alpha-beta-depleted transplantation in children. A single record per CDR3 protein comes from TCRdb applying MiXCR to the PCR reads. Of around 670,000 distinct CDR3 sequences in the sample, 13% were seen once. The source material was PBMCs, sampled before TCRalphabeta/CD19-depleted stem cell transplant. These receptors were collected from a girl aged 2 to 10 with congenital amegakaryocytic thrombocytopenia, due to receive a stem cell transplant. Both conserved end residues are part of each CDR3. The D gene is left open where the match is weak. Clone size is given for some rows only: seen once, a few or many times, or a class if the clone is expanded.

v_gene: TRBV29-1; abundance: many; d_gene: -; j_gene: TRBJ2-3; CDR3aa: CSVEAGSTDTQYF; CDR3nt: TGCAGCGTTGAAGCGGGGAGCACAGATACGCAGTATTTT
v_gene: TRBV12-3/TRBV12-4; abundance: many; d_gene: -; j_gene: TRBJ2-1; CDR3aa: CASSLLGGHYNEQFF; CDR3nt: TGTGCCAGCAGTTTACTCGGGGGCCACTACAATGAGCAGTTCTTC
v_gene: TRBV6-2/TRBV6-3; abundance: -; d_gene: TRBD1; j_gene: TRBJ1-5; CDR3aa: CASSSEVGSRGQAFSNQPQHF; CDR3nt: TGTGCCAGCAGTTCGGAAGTTGGGTCAAGGGGGCAGGCCTTTAGCAATCAGCCCCAGCATTTT
v_gene: TRBV18; abundance: -; d_gene: -; j_gene: TRBJ1-2; CDR3aa: CASSPQRATNYGYTF; CDR3nt: TGTGCCAGCTCACCACAAAGGGCCACTAACTATGGCTACACCTTC
v_gene: TRBV4-1; abundance: many; d_gene: -; j_gene: TRBJ2-2; CDR3aa: CASSQAGLDGELFF; CDR3nt: TGCGCCAGCAGCCAAGCAGGGTTGGACGGGGAGCTGTTTTTT
v_gene: TRBV12-3/TRBV12-4; abundance: many; d_gene: -; j_gene: TRBJ1-6; CDR3aa: CASRTGGHSVDSPLHF; CDR3nt: TGTGCCAGCAGAACCGGAGGACATTCGGTCGATTCACCCCTCCACTTT
v_gene: TRBV5-6; abundance: few; d_gene: TRBD2; j_gene: TRBJ2-1; CDR3aa: CASSFFWGGRWDEQFF; CDR3nt: TGTGCCAGCAGCTTTTTTTGGGGCGGGAGGTGGGATGAGCAGTTCTTC
v_gene: TRBV5-1; abundance: -; d_gene: TRBD2; j_gene: TRBJ2-1; CDR3aa: CASSPEPGLVHNEQFF; CDR3nt: TGCGCCAGCAGCCCGGAACCGGGACTAGTCCACAATGAGCAGTTCTTC
v_gene: TRBV7-9; abundance: many; d_gene: TRBD2; j_gene: TRBJ2-1; CDR3aa: CASSDTTSGESYNEQFF; CDR3nt: TGTGCCAGCAGCGATACTACTAGCGGCGAATCCTACAATGAGCAGTTCTTC
v_gene: TRBV5-1; abundance: many; d_gene: -; j_gene: TRBJ2-3; CDR3aa: CASSLLAIPSSTDTQYF; CDR3nt: TGCGCCAGCAGCTTACTGGCTATCCCATCGAGCACAGATACGCAGTATTTT
v_gene: TRBV12-3/TRBV12-4; abundance: many; d_gene: -; j_gene: TRBJ2-7; CDR3aa: CASSLQAPRQTSYEQYF; CDR3nt: TGTGCCAGCAGTTTACAGGCCCCGAGACAGACCTCCTACGAGCAGTACTTC
v_gene: TRBV5-1; abundance: many; d_gene: TRBD1; j_gene: TRBJ2-7; CDR3aa: CASSTPGQAPYEQYF; CDR3nt: TGCGCCAGCAGCACCCCGGGACAGGCGCCCTACGAGCAGTACTTC
v_gene: TRBV7-9; abundance: -; d_gene: TRBD2; j_gene: TRBJ2-7; CDR3aa: CASSSSGARHYEQYF; CDR3nt: TGTGCCAGCAGTTCGAGCGGGGCACGACACTACGAGCAGTACTTC
v_gene: TRBV29-1; abundance: few; d_gene: -; j_gene: TRBJ1-5; CDR3aa: CSAGPGGNQPQHF; CDR3nt: TGCAGCGCCGGACCTGGGGGCAATCAGCCCCAGCATTTT
v_gene: TRBV20-1; abundance: few; d_gene: -; j_gene: TRBJ2-1; CDR3aa: CSADVVHEQFF; CDR3nt: TGCAGTGCTGACGTCGTCCATGAGCAGTTCTTC
v_gene: TRBV9; abundance: few; d_gene: TRBD1; j_gene: TRBJ1-5; CDR3aa: CASSVKPTGGRQPQHF; CDR3nt: TGTGCCAGCAGCGTTAAACCGACAGGGGGGAGGCAGCCCCAGCATTTT
v_gene: TRBV20-1; abundance: -; d_gene: -; j_gene: TRBJ2-7; CDR3aa: CSAEGRKSYEQYF; CDR3nt: TGCAGTGCCGAGGGCAGGAAGTCCTACGAGCAGTACTTC
v_gene: TRBV20-1; abundance: many; d_gene: -; j_gene: TRBJ1-4; CDR3aa: CSAPQGWGEKLFF; CDR3nt: TGCAGTGCACCGCAGGGCTGGGGTGAAAAACTGTTTTTT
v_gene: TRBV20-1; abundance: few; d_gene: -; j_gene: TRBJ2-3; CDR3aa: CSARDFLTGVVDTQYF; CDR3nt: TGCAGTGCTAGAGATTTTTTAACGGGAGTGGTAGATACGCAGTATTTT
v_gene: TRBV15; abundance: few; d_gene: TRBD1; j_gene: TRBJ2-3; CDR3aa: CATSRDKGASTDTQYF; CDR3nt: TGTGCCACCAGCAGAGATAAGGGGGCCAGCACAGATACGCAGTATTTT
v_gene: TRBV12-3/TRBV12-4; abundance: many; d_gene: TRBD2; j_gene: TRBJ2-2; CDR3aa: CASRRGTSGRGTGELFF; CDR3nt: TGTGCCAGCAGGAGAGGGACTAGCGGGAGAGGTACCGGGGAGCTGTTTTTT
v_gene: TRBV27; abundance: many; d_gene: TRBD1; j_gene: TRBJ2-7; CDR3aa: CASSPGGPYEQYF; CDR3nt: TGTGCCAGCAGCCCAGGGGGCCCCTACGAGCAGTACTTC
v_gene: TRBV20-1; abundance: -; d_gene: TRBD2; j_gene: TRBJ2-5; CDR3aa: CSADRLAGGGETQYF; CDR3nt: TGCAGTGCTGACCGACTAGCGGGAGGGGGAGAGACCCAGTACTTC